This TCR beta chain was identified in a study of control samples from healthy donors and cancer patients. Germline loops: CDR1 SGHAT, CDR2 FQNNGV. The CDR3 consists of 15 residues. V was cut by 0 bases and J by 2 bases, with 10 bases left in between. The table came from immunoSEQ multiplex PCR; TCRdb's copy has only in-frame clones and leaves some out. The profile shows about 170,000 clones, around 93% of them singletons. V usage is TRBV11-2 and J usage is TRBJ1-2; the D is unclear. This sequence originates from a woman aged 55-69 years in good health. The sample taken for sequencing was blood. CDR3 coding DNA: TGTGCCAGCAGCTTAGATCTCGCCAGAAACTATGGCTACACCTTC. It codes for CASSLDLARNYGYTF.